These 13 T cell receptor beta chains originate from one sample sequenced in a study of T cell responses to AZD1222 COVID-19 vaccine. Clones were read by immunoSEQ multiplex PCR, and TCRdb kept only the in-frame ones, dropping some. The sample consists of 150,000 or so clones, 88% of them appearing once. This material consisted of peripheral blood, taken on day 0 of AZD1222 vaccination. These receptors were obtained from an adult in good health.

This clone was counted a few times. The J gene is TRBJ2-7, the V gene TRBV29-1; D may be TRBD2 (7 bases). CDR3 length: 16 amino acids. V lost 6 bases to trimming and J lost 1 base, with 22 bases between them. The germline V gene encodes CDR1 SQVTM and CDR2 ANQGSEA. CDR3 sequence (DNA): TGCAGCGTCGGGGATGGAGGCGGGGGCCGGTCCTACGAGCAGTACTTC. It is translated as CSVGDGGGGRSYEQYF.

Turning to this clone: This sample includes further DNA sequences coding for the same CDR3. The genes are TRBV7-2 and TRBJ2-7, with D unclear. Trimming removed 3 bases from V and 4 bases from J, with 7 bases in between. This CDR3 spans 12 amino acids. CDR1 and CDR2 from the germline V gene are SGHTA and FQGNSA. CDR3 region: CASSLTGYEQYF. CDR3 DNA sequence: TGTGCCAGCAGCTTGACTGGGTACGAGCAGTACTTC.

The chain recombines TRBV19 with TRBJ1-5; a possible D gene is TRBD1 (5 bases). The V and J ends lost 11 bases and 2 bases respectively, with 16 bases between them. The CDR3 sequence is 14 residues long. In germline, CDR1 is LNHDA, CDR2 SQIVND (reference sequence). The CDR3 loop reads CASAGSRGNQPQHF. DNA for the CDR3: TGTGCCTCTGCTGGTAGCAGGGGCAATCAGCCCCAGCATTTT.

CDR3 coding DNA: TGTGCCAGTAGTACGAGGGTTAACTATGGCTACACCTTC. It is translated as CASSTRVNYGYTF. V is TRBV19 and J is TRBJ1-2; D is undetermined. This CDR3 spans 13 amino acids. V dropped 4 bases and J dropped 1 base, with 7 bases sitting between them. Germline V gives CDR1 LNHDA, CDR2 SQIVND (reference sequence).

With regard to this clone: Mismatch with germline at one junction end may stem from a read error. The V gene is TRBV3-1 (or the pseudogene TRBV3-2), the J gene TRBJ1-2; a possible D gene is TRBD1 (5 bases). This CDR3 has 11 residues. The germline V gene encodes CDR1 LGHDT and CDR2 YNNKEL (reference sequence). The CDR3 protein is CASTQRGRYTF. The CDR3, as DNA: TGTGCCAGCACCCAACGGGGCCGCTACACCTTC.

The count of this clone is one. V and J are TRBV2 and TRBJ1-2; 10 nucleotides match TRBD1. The CDR3 is 13 residues long. Unmatched junction bases numbered 4, after V lost 4 bases and J lost 8 bases. CDR1 is SNHLY, CDR2 FYNNEI, per germline. The CDR3 nucleotides read TGTGCCAGCAGTGGACAGGGGGCTCGAGGCTACACCTTC. Translating gives CASSGQGARGYTF.

This clone was observed a single time. The V gene is TRBV2, the J gene TRBJ1-3; D ambiguous. The CDR3 length is 14 residues. The germline CDR1 and CDR2 sequences are SNHLY and FYNNEI. Between the trimmed V and J ends, which lost 2 bases and 1 base, there was a span of 6 bases. The CDR3 is CASSETASGNTIYF. The CDR3, as DNA: TGTGCCAGCAGTGAAACGGCGTCTGGAAACACCATATATTTT.

This clone was counted ten times or more. The chain carries TRBV7-8 and TRBJ2-5; the match to TRBD2 covers 12 bases. V trimming: 0 bases; J trimming: 7 bases; junction bases outside the gene matches: 6. Germline CDR1 and CDR2: SGHVS and FQNEAQ. The CDR3 spans 16 residues. CDR3 sequence reads: CASSLASTSGGGTQYF. The CDR3 nucleotides are TGTGCCAGCAGCTTAGCGTCGACTAGCGGGGGAGGGACCCAGTACTTC.

This CDR3 reads CAISAHTDTQYF. CDR3 coding DNA: TGTGCCATCAGCGCACACACAGATACGCAGTATTTT. The gene calls are TRBV10-3 and TRBJ2-3; D uncertain. In germline, CDR1 is ENHRY, CDR2 SYGVKD. Trimming took 6 bases from V and 2 from J, leaving 6 bases between them. The CDR3 covers 12 residues.

This clone appeared many times. The rearrangement links TRBV7-6 to TRBJ1-3, with D tentatively TRBD1 (5 bases). V lost 5 bases and J 1 base, leaving 9 bases between the germline ends. CDR1 is SGHVS, CDR2 FNYEAQ, per germline. The CDR3 spans 14 residues. CDR3 in amino acids: CASSLQGSGNTIYF. In DNA form, the CDR3 reads TGTGCCAGCAGCCTGCAGGGTTCTGGAAACACCATATATTTT.

This clone was detected only a few times. This sequence joins TRBV6-5 and TRBJ1-1; 7 bases match TRBD1. V lost 2 bases to trimming and J lost 1 base; unmatched junction nucleotides: 1. The CDR3 spans 14 residues. CDR1 MNHEY and CDR2 SVGAGI come from the germline V gene. CDR3 nucleotides: TGTGCCAGCAGTTACAGGGGGCAGAACACTGAAGCTTTCTTT. This gives the protein CASSYRGQNTEAFF.

The chain is built from TRBV28 and TRBJ1-1, with D unresolved. This CDR3 has 10 amino acids. Germline V gene sequence: CDR1 MDHEN, CDR2 SYDVKM. Trimming pared 5 bases from V and 7 bases from J, leaving 5 bases between. CDR3: CASSTHEAFF. Written as DNA, the CDR3 is TGTGCCAGCAGTACACATGAAGCTTTCTTT.

The J gene is TRBJ2-1, the V gene TRBV14; the D gene is possibly TRBD2 (7 bases). In germline, CDR1 is SGHDN, CDR2 FVKESK. V gave up 0 bases and J gave up 6 bases, with 9 bases separating them. The CDR3 extends over 14 amino acids. The CDR3 nucleotides read TGTGCCAGCAGCCAAGAAGGGGGGGTCAATGAGCAGTTCTTC. It translates to CASSQEGGVNEQFF.